A single sample gave rise to the 5 T cell receptor beta chains below, sequenced in a study of T cells in Graves' hyperthyroidism and ophthalmopathy. Template material for amplifying TCR beta CDR3 regions consisted of RNA transcripts. Carried out on the TCR CDR3, a first-round RT-PCR used the HTBI primer set. TCRdb re-analysed the multiplex PCR reads in MiXCR, keeping a single row per CDR3 protein. The sample contains approximately 480,000 distinct CDR3 sequences, less than 25% of which appear only once. Input material: blood. The receptors shown here come from a man between 18 and 29 years old with Graves' hyperthyroidism.

The CDR3 coding sequence is TGTGCCAGCAGCCAAATCGGGACAGGGGGCTACGAGCAGTACTTC. Encoded protein: CASSQIGTGGYEQYF. J is TRBJ2-7 and V is TRBV3-1; 11 bases match TRBD1. Germline V gene lookup returns CDR1 LGHDT and CDR2 YNNKEL (reference sequence). Trimming cost V 2 bases and J 3 bases; bases outside gene matches: 3. The CDR3 covers 15 residues.

The sample holds a few counts of this clonotype. The V and J genes are TRBV30 and TRBJ2-5, with D uncertain. The V end lost 1 base, the J end lost 2 bases, and 5 bases lay between the germline ends. Germline CDR1 reads GTSNPN; CDR2 reads SVGIG (reference sequence). The CDR3 sequence is 12 residues long. The CDR3 DNA sequence: TGTGCCTGGAGTGGACCGCAAGAGACCCAGTACTTC. It translates to CAWSGPQETQYF.

The rearrangement joins TRBV19 to TRBJ1-1; unclear D gene. This CDR3 is built from 14 residues. Trimming cost V 3 bases and J 5 bases, with 13 bases left between them. Germline V gene lookup returns CDR1 LNHDA and CDR2 SQIVND (reference sequence). As DNA, the CDR3 is TGTGCCAGTAGTATTAAGGGCGGGTGGACTGAAGCTTTCTTT. This encodes CASSIKGGWTEAFF.

The chain combines TRBV12-3 or TRBV12-4 with TRBJ2-7, with 8 positions matching TRBD2. V shed 2 bases and J 1 base; nucleotides not matched to a gene: 4. The CDR3 loop spans 15 amino acids. The CDR3 region is CASSLRTSLSYEQYF. The DNA for the CDR3 is TGTGCCAGCAGTTTAAGGACTAGCCTGTCCTACGAGCAGTACTTC.

This clonotype was found many times. This chain connects TRBV28 to TRBJ1-1; tentatively, D is TRBD1 (5 bases). The germline CDR1 and CDR2 sequences are MDHEN and SYDVKM. The CDR3 spans 14 residues. V was clipped by 3 bases and J by 6 bases, with 14 bases between them. DNA for the CDR3: TGTGCCAGCAGTTTTACTGGGCGAGGGGCTGAAGCTTTCTTT. It codes for CASSFTGRGAEAFF. Full variable domain (missing parts from reference TRBV28 and TRBJ1-1): DVKVTQSSRYLVKRTGEKVFLECVQDMDHENMFWYRQDPGLGLRLIYFSYDVKMKEKGDIPEGYSVSREKKERFSLILESASTNQTSMYLCASSFTGRGAEAFFGQGTRLTVV.